This T cell receptor (beta chain) is from a study of CD8+CD57+ T cells in acquired aplastic anemia. Background on the study: Yields of DNA that came from sorted CD4+ and CD8+ cells averaged approximately 3.5 ug.

The sample holds many counts of this clonotype. Germline assignment: CDR1 DFQATT and CDR2 SNEGSKA (reference sequence). CDR3 size: 13 residues. The V end was cut by 1 base, the J end by 2 bases, with 8 bases between. It was genomic DNA that served as the template for profiling TCR beta VDJ and CDR3. TCRdb re-called the reads through MiXCR, storing one row per CDR3 protein. The data hold 150,000 or so distinct CDR3 sequences, with about half observed a single time. The patients chosen for sequencing had shown expansion of CD8+CD57+ cells (detected by flow cytometry). The V call is TRBV20-1, the J call TRBJ2-5; D is possibly TRBD2 (6 bases). The sequence derives from a human donor with aplastic anemia. The sequencing sample was made of sorted CD4+, CD8+, or CD8+CD57+ T cells (not recorded which) from PBMCs. CDR3 coding DNA: TGCAGTGCTAGAGTGGGGGGTCAAGAGACCCAGTACTTC. It encodes CSARVGGQETQYF.